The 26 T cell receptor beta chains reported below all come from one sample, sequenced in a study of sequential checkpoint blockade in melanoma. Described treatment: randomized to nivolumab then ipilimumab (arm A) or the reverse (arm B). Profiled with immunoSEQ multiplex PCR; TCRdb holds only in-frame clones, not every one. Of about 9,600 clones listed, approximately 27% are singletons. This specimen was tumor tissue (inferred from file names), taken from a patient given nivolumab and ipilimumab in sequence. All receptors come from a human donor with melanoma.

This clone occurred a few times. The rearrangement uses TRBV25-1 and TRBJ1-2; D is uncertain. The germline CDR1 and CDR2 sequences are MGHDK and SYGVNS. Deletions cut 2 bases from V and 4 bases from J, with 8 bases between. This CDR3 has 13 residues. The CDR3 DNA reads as TGTGCCAGCAGTGAACGAGGGCTCTATGGCTACACCTTC. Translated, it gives CASSERGLYGYTF.

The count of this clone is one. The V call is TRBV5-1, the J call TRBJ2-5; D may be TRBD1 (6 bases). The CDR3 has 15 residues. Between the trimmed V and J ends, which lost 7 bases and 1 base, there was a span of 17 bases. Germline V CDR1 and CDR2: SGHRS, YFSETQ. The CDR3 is CASSTGSGAQETQYF. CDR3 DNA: TGCGCCAGCTCAACAGGGAGCGGAGCCCAAGAGACCCAGTACTTC.

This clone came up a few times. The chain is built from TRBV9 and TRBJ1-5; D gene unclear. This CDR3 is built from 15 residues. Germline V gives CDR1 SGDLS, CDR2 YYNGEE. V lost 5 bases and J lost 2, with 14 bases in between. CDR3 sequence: CASSESLSGNQPQHF. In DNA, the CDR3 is TGTGCCAGCAGTGAAAGTCTATCTGGCAATCAGCCCCAGCATTTT.

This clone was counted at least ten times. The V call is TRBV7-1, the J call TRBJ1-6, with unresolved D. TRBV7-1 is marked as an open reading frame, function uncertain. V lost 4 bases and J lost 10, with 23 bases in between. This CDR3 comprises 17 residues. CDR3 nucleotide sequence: TGTGCCAGCAGCTTAACCCACCGAGGAGGAATAGGCTCACCCCTCCACTTT. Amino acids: CASSLTHRGGIGSPLHF.

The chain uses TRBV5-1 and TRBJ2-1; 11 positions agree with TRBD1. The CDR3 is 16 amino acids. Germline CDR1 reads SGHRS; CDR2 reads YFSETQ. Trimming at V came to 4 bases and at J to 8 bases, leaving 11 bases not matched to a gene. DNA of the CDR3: TGCGCCAGCAGCAGCGGACAGGGGGCGGTAGGCGATGAGCAGTTCTTC. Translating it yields CASSSGQGAVGDEQFF.

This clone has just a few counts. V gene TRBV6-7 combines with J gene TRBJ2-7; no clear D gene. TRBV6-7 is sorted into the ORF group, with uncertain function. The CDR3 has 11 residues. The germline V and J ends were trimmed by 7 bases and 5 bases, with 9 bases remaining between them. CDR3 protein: CASKWAHEQYF. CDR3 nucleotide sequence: TGTGCCAGCAAATGGGCCCACGAGCAGTACTTC.

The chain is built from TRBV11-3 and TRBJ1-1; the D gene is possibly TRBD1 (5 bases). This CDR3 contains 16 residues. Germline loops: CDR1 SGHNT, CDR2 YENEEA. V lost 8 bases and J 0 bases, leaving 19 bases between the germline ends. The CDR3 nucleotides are TGTGCCAGCCTGAGGACCGACAGCCTCCTGAACACTGAAGCTTTCTTT. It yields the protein CASLRTDSLLNTEAFF.

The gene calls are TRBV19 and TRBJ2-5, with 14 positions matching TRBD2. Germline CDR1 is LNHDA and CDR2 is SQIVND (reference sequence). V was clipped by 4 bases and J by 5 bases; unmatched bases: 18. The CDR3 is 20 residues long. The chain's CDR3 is CASSKLEGLAGALEGETQYF. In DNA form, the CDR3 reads TGTGCCAGTAGTAAATTAGAGGGACTAGCGGGGGCCTTGGAGGGGGAGACCCAGTACTTC.

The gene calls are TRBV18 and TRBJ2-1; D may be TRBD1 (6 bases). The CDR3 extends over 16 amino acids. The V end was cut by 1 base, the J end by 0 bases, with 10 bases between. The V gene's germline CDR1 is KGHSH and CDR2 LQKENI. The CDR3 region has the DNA TGTGCCAGCTCACCACGGGGGCTAGGCTCCTACAATGAGCAGTTCTTC. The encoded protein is CASSPRGLGSYNEQFF.

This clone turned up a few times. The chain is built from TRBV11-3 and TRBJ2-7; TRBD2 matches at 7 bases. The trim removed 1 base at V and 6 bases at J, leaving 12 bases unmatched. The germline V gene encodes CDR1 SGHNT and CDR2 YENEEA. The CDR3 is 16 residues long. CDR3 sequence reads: CASSLGPPRELGEQYV. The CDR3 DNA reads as TGTGCCAGCAGCTTAGGACCTCCGCGGGAGCTCGGCGAGCAGTACGTC.

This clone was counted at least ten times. This CDR3 reads CASSPKVPGANVLTF. The DNA for the CDR3 is TGTGCCAGCAGCCCTAAGGTCCCTGGGGCCAACGTCCTGACTTTC. This sequence joins TRBV11-3 and TRBJ2-6; D not certain. The V end was cut by 5 bases, the J end by 2 bases, with 10 bases between. The CDR3 is made up of 15 amino acids. The germline V gene encodes CDR1 SGHNT and CDR2 YENEEA.

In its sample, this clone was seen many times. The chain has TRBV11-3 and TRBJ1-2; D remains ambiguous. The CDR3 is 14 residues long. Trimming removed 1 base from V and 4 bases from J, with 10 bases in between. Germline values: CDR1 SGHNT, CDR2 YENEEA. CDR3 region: CASSLGPGIYGYTF. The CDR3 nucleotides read TGTGCCAGCAGCTTAGGTCCAGGAATCTATGGCTACACCTTC.

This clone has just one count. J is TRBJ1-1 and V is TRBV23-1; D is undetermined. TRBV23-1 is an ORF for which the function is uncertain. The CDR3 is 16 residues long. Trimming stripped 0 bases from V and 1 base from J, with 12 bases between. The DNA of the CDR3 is TGCGCCAGCAGTCAATCTGAGGCAGGTGGGAACACTGAAGCTTTCTTT. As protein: CASSQSEAGGNTEAFF.

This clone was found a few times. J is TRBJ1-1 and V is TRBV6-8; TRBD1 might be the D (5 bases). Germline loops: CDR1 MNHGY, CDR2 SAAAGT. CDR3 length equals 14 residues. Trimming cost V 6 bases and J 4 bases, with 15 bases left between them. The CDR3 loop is CASRTDGGGTEAFF. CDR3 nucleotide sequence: TGTGCCAGCAGAACGGACGGGGGAGGCACTGAAGCTTTCTTT.

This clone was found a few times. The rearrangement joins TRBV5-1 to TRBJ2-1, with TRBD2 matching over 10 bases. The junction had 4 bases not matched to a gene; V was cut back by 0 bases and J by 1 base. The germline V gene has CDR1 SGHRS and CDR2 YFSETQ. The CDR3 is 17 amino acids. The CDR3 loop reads CASSLAATSGSYNEQFF. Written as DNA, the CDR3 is TGCGCCAGCAGCTTGGCCGCGACTAGCGGGTCCTACAATGAGCAGTTCTTC.

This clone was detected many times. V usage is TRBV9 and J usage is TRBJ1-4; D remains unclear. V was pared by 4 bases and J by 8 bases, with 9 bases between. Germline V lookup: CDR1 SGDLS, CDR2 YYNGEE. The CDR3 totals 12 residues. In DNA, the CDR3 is TGTGCCAGCAGCTTAGTTGGGGAAAAACTGTTTTTT. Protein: CASSLVGEKLFF. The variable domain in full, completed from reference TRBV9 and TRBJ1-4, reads DSGVTQTPKHLITATGQRVTLRCSPRSGDLSVYWYQQSLDQGLQFLIQYYNGEERAKGNILERFSAQQFPDLHSELNLSSLELGDSALYFCASSLVGEKLFFGSGTQLSVL.

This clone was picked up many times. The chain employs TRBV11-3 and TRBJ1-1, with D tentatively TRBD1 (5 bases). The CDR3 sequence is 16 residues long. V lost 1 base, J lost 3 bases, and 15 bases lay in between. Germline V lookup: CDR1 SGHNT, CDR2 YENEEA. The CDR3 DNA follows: TGTGCCAGCAGCTTAGGGATCTACAGGTACCACACTGAAGCTTTCTTT. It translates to CASSLGIYRYHTEAFF.

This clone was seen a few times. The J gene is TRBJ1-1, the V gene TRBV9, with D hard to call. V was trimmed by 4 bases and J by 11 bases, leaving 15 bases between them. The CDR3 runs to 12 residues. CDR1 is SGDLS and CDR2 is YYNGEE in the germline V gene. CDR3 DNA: TGTGCCAGCAGCTTAGGCGGATGGTCCGCTTTCTTT. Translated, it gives CASSLGGWSAFF.

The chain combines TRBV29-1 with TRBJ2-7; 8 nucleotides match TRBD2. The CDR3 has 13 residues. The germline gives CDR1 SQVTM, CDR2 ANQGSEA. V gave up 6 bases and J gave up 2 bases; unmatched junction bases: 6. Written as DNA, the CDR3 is TGCAGCGTCGGCGGGGGGTCCCCCTACGAGCAGTACGTC. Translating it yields CSVGGGSPYEQYV.

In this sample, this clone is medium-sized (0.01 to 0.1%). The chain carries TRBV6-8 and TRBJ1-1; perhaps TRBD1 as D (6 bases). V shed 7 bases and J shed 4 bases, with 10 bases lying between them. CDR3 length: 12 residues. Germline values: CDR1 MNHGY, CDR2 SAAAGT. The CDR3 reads CASTKGGTEAFF. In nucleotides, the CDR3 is TGTGCCAGCACCAAGGGGGGCACTGAAGCTTTCTTT.

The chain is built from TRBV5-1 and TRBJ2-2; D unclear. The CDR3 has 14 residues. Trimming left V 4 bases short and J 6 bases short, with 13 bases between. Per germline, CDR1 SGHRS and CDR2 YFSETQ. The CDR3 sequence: CASSGREVSGELFF. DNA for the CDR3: TGCGCCAGCAGCGGACGAGAGGTCTCCGGGGAGCTGTTTTTT. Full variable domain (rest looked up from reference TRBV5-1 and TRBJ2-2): KAGVTQTPRYLIKTRGQQVTLSCSPISGHRSVSWYQQTPGQGLQFLFEYFSETQRNKGNFPGRFSGRQFSNSRSEMNVSTLELGDSALYLCASSGREVSGELFFGEGSRLTVL.

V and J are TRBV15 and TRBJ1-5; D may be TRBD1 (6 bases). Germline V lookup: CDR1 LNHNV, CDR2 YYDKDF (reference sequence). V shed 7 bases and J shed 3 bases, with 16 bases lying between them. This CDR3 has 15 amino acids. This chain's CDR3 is CATTQRGFDNQPQHF. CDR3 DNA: TGTGCCACCACCCAAAGGGGGTTTGACAATCAGCCCCAGCATTTT.

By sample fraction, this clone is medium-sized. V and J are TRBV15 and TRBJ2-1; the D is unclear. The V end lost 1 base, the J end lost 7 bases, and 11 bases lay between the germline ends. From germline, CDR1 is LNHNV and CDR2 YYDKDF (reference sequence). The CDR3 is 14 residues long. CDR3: CATSRGSVTNEQFF. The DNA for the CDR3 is TGTGCCACCAGCAGAGGTTCCGTTACGAATGAGCAGTTCTTC.

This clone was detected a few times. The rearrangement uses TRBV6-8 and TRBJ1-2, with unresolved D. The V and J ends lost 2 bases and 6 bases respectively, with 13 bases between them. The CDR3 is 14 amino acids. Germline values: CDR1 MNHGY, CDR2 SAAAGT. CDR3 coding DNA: TGTGCCAGCAGTTACCGGGGAGAGGGTGATGGCTACACCTTC. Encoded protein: CASSYRGEGDGYTF.

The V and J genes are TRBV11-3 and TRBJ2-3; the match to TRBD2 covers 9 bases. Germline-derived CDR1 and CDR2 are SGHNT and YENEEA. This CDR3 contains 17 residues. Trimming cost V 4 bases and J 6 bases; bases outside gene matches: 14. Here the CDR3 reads CASSSPTGAGGHDTQYF. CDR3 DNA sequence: TGTGCCAGCAGCTCACCCACGGGAGCGGGGGGCCACGATACGCAGTATTTT.

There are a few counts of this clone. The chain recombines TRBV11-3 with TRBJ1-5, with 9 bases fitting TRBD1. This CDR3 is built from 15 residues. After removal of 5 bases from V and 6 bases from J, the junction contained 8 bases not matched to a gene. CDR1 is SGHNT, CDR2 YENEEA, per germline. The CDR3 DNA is TGTGCCAGCAGCATGGACAGGGGCATGGGTCAGCCCCAGCATTTT. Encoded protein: CASSMDRGMGQPQHF.